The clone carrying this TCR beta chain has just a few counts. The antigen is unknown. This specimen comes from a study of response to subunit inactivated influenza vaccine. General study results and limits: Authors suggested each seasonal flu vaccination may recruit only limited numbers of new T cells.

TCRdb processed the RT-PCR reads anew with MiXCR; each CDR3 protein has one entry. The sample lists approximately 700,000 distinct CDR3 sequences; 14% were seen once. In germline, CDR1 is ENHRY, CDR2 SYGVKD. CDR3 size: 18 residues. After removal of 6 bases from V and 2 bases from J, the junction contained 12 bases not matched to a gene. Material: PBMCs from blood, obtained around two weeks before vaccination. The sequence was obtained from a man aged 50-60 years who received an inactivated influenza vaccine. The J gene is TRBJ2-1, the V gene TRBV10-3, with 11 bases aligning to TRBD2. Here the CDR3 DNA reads TGTGCCATCAGGCCCTCCGGGACTAGCGGAGGAACCTACAATGAGCAGTTCTTC. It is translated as CAIRPSGTSGGTYNEQFF.